Listed below are T cell receptor beta chains from one sample, sequenced in a study of graft-versus-host responses after intestinal transplantation. Profiled with immunoSEQ multiplex PCR; TCRdb holds only in-frame clones, not every one. This table has 50,000 to 75,000 clones, under 90% appearing once. This specimen was ileum tissue, taken approximately 370 days after transplant. The receptor source for this set is a human patient who received an intestinal transplant, so some T cells may come from the graft donor. Both conserved end residues are part of each CDR3. Each record gives: V gene, clone size, CDR3 length, D gene, J gene, CDR3 DNA, CDR3 protein. D genes are given only for firm matches. Rows may omit the clone size; those that give it use once, few, many or a size class.

TRBV29-1,.,14,.,TRBJ1-2,TGCAGCGCACAAAGGGGCTCGAGGATTGCAGGCTACACCTTC,CSAQRGSRIAGYTF
TRBV6-1,.,11,.,TRBJ2-7,TGTGCCAGCAGAGTCTCCTACGAGCAGTACTTC,CASRVSYEQYF
TRBV27,.,15,TRBD2,TRBJ2-5,TGTGCCAGCAGCCGCAGCGGGGGGAGAGGAGAGACCCAGTACTTC,CASSRSGGRGETQYF
TRBV29-1,.,13,.,TRBJ1-1,TGCAGCGGTGAAATCGGGGGGGGCACTGAAGCTTTCTTT,CSGEIGGGTEAFF
TRBV29-1,.,19,TRBD2,TRBJ2-2,TGCAGCGTTGAAAGGCCGGGGCCAGCGGGGCCCTTTAACACCGGGGAGCTGTTTTTT,CSVERPGPAGPFNTGELFF
TRBV10-3,.,17,TRBD1,TRBJ1-2,TGTGCCATCAGTGATCCCCTCTTATCGACAGGGGAGGGTGGCTACACCTTC,CAISDPLLSTGEGGYTF
TRBV6-5,.,13,.,TRBJ1-5,TGTGCCAGTAGACAGGCGCTTAATCAGCCCCAGCATTTT,CASRQALNQPQHF
TRBV6-1,.,13,.,TRBJ1-1,TGTGCCAGCACTCCGGGACATAGCGCTGAAGCTTTCTTT,CASTPGHSAEAFF
TRBV9,.,17,TRBD2,TRBJ2-3,TGTGCCAGCAGCGTAGGACTAGCGGGAGGGGCCACAGATACGCAGTATTTT,CASSVGLAGGATDTQYF
TRBV18,once,13,.,TRBJ1-2,TGTGCCAGCTCACCGGGACCGGCCTGGGGCTACACCTTC,CASSPGPAWGYTF
TRBV7-3,.,15,TRBD2,TRBJ2-1,TGTGCCAGCAGCTTACTAGCGGGGGCCTACAATGAGCAGTTCTTC,CASSLLAGAYNEQFF
TRBV2,.,15,.,TRBJ2-3,TGTGCCAGCAGTGAAGAGGGGGACGGCCTAGATACGCAGTATTTT,CASSEEGDGLDTQYF
TRBV18,.,15,TRBD2,TRBJ2-2,TGTGCCAGCTCCTTACTAGCGGCGAACACCGGGGAGCTGTTTTTT,CASSLLAANTGELFF
TRBV7-6,.,15,.,TRBJ2-7,TGTGCCAGCAGCTTAAATTCAGGGGGGGTCTACGAGCAGTACTTC,CASSLNSGGVYEQYF
TRBV9,.,15,.,TRBJ2-7,TGTGCCAGCAGCGTAGCTCCTAGCATCTCCTACGAGCAGTACTTC,CASSVAPSISYEQYF
TRBV4-1,.,15,.,TRBJ2-1,TGCGCCAGCAGCCAAGCTCCGGTTGTCTACAATGAGCAGTTCTTC,CASSQAPVVYNEQFF
TRBV6-1,.,13,.,TRBJ1-1,TGTGCCAGCAGCTTGACAGTGAACACTGAAGCTTTCTTT,CASSLTVNTEAFF
TRBV15,.,18,TRBD1,TRBJ1-5,TGTGCCACCAGCAGAGATCGTTCGGGACAGGGGCCCAATCAGCCCCAGCATTTT,CATSRDRSGQGPNQPQHF
TRBV11-2,.,16,TRBD1,TRBJ1-6,TGTGCCAGCAGCTTGGATGGGAGACAGGGATATTCACCCCTCCACTTT,CASSLDGRQGYSPLHF
TRBV5-1,.,13,.,TRBJ2-1,TGCGCCAGCAGCTTGGGAACGTACAATGAGCAGTTCTTC,CASSLGTYNEQFF
TRBV11-2,.,17,.,TRBJ2-3,TGTGCCAGCAGCTCAACTAATGCGGGACCCAGTACAGATACGCAGTATTTT,CASSSTNAGPSTDTQYF
TRBV5-1,.,11,.,TRBJ2-7,TGCGCCAGCGACGACGGGTACGAGCAGTACTTC,CASDDGYEQYF
TRBV7-9,.,14,.,TRBJ2-5,TGTGCCAGCAGCCCCTTTGGCGGCCAAGAGACCCAGTACTTC,CASSPFGGQETQYF
TRBV7-3,once,14,TRBD2,TRBJ2-1,TGTGCCAGCAGCTTTAGCGGGAGGGACAATGAGCAGTTCTTC,CASSFSGRDNEQFF
TRBV9,.,15,.,TRBJ2-5,TGTGCCAGCAGCGGGGGTGAGGTTGAGTGGGAGACCCAGTACTTC,CASSGGEVEWETQYF
TRBV6-5,.,16,TRBD2,TRBJ2-1,TGTGCCAGCAGTTCTCTCAGCGGGAGTTCCTACAATGAGCAGTTCTTC,CASSSLSGSSYNEQFF
TRBV9,.,14,.,TRBJ2-3,TGTGCCAGCAGCGCCCCCCTTACATCTGATACGCAGTATTTT,CASSAPLTSDTQYF